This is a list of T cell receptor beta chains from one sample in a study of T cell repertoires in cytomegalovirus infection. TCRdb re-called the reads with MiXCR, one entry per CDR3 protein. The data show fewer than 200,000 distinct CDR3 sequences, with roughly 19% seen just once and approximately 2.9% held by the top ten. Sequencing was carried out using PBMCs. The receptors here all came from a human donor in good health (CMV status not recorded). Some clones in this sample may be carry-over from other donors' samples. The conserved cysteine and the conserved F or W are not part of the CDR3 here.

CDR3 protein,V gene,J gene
ASSLGLAGQSNGRNEQF,TRBV11-3,TRBJ2-1
ASSPPTDTGELF,TRBV19,TRBJ2-2
ASSYGRQGVSGNTIY,TRBV6-5,TRBJ1-3
ASSSGNRAGYT,TRBV28,TRBJ1-2
ASSFGPSYNSPLH,TRBV7-9,TRBJ1-6
ASSLATDSLNSYEQY,TRBV7-9,TRBJ2-7
ASSGGVTGELF,TRBV7-2,TRBJ2-2
ASSPVTGGPNTEAF,TRBV28,TRBJ1-1
ASSADLMNTEAF,TRBV9,TRBJ1-1
SATDLAASTDTQY,TRBV20-1,TRBJ2-3
ASSLAGGYDEQF,TRBV7-2,TRBJ2-1
ASTLGRAGELF,TRBV19,TRBJ2-2
ASSLGQAYQETQY,TRBV5-1,TRBJ2-5
SARGTVDQPQH,TRBV20-1,TRBJ1-5
ASSLGLTSGRETQY,TRBV7-6,TRBJ2-5
SVDNREMGDIQY,TRBV29-1,TRBJ2-4
ASSRGTGVYEQY,TRBV7-8,TRBJ2-7
ASSQGVSQNTEAF,TRBV4-1,TRBJ1-1
ASSLGGSLNEQF,TRBV7-2,TRBJ2-1
ASRGGVGYT,TRBV28,TRBJ1-2
SARAGGTPSTDTRY,TRBV20-1,TRBJ2-3
ASSRGRANLEGYT,TRBV11-2,TRBJ1-2
ASSSSSGRPINSPLH,TRBV7-2,TRBJ1-6
ASGDEQY,TRBV28,TRBJ2-7
ASSIGRERDEQF,TRBV19,TRBJ2-1
ASSTRRTIQETQY,TRBV11-2,TRBJ2-5
ANPPIQVLSLLSDYRGYT,TRBV5-8,TRBJ1-2
ASSLRGGRAF,TRBV28,TRBJ1-1
ASSFIAGDQPQH,TRBV5-6,TRBJ1-5
ASSSIGGATEAF,TRBV12-3/TRBV12-4,TRBJ1-1
SAGGGGSPDTQY,TRBV20-1,TRBJ2-3
ASSIYSHNEQF,TRBV7-3,TRBJ2-1
ASSTLDKTGELF,TRBV6-1,TRBJ2-2
ASSMGQGTSAF,TRBV19,TRBJ1-1
ASSFLTASLRFSGNTIY,TRBV12-3/TRBV12-4,TRBJ1-3
ASRELLTGRWETQY,TRBV28,TRBJ2-5
ASSPRTGSGSLMNTEAF,TRBV14,TRBJ1-1
ASRYRALDYTDTQY,TRBV6-1,TRBJ2-3
ASSHPGTKYNEQF,TRBV14,TRBJ2-1
ASLREPNQPQH,TRBV28,TRBJ1-5
ASSHTSGRIYEQY,TRBV7-9,TRBJ2-7